The source of this TCR beta chain is a study of human T cells and chemical hapten exposure. Study-wide background: All through the approximately 23-week study, the scalp of each patient received diphenylcyclopropenone doses weekly. Variability of per-sample TCR yields stemmed mainly from small differences in pooled library volume.

Each CDR3 protein is one row after TCRdb ran MiXCR on the RACE reads. This sample yields more than 55,000 distinct CDR3 sequences, of which around 11% are seen a single time; roughly 4% belongs to the top ten. The sample's time point: pre-sensitization, week 0. Specified treatment: therapeutic diphenylcyclopropenone sensitization with weekly scalp DPC. The CDR3 is 14 amino acids. Germline V gene data show CDR1 as LGHDT and CDR2 as YNNKEL (reference sequence). V lost 1 base and J 8 bases, leaving 13 bases between the germline ends. The sequence was collected from a woman aged 40 to 50 with alopecia areata. Some clones in this sample may be carry-over from other donors' samples. This chain uses TRBV3-1 with TRBJ2-3; D remains ambiguous. This specimen was whole blood, taken in connection with sensitization to the hapten diphenylcyclopropenone (DPC). CDR3 DNA sequence: TGTGCCAGCAGCCAAGGGGAAGATGTCGCTACGCAGTATTTT. It encodes CASSQGEDVATQYF.